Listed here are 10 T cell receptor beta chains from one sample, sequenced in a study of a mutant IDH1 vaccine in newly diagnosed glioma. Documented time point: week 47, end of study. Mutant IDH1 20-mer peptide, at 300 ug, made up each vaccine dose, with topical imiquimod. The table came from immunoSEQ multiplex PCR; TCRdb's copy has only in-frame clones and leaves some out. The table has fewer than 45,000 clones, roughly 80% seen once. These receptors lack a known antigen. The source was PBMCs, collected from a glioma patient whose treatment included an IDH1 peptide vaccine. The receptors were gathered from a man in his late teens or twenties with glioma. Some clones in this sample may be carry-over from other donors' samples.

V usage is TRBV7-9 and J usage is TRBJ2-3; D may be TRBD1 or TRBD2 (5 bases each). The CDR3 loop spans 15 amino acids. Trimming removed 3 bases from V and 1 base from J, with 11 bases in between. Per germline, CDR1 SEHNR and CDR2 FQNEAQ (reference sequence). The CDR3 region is CASSFIGTRTDTQYF. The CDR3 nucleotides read TGTGCCAGCAGCTTCATTGGGACCCGCACAGATACGCAGTATTTT.

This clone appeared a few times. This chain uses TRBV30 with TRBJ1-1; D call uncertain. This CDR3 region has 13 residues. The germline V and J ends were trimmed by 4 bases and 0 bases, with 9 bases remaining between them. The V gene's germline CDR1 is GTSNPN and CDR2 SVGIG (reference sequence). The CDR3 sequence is CAWTFQMNTEAFF. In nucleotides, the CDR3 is TGTGCCTGGACGTTCCAGATGAACACTGAAGCTTTCTTT.

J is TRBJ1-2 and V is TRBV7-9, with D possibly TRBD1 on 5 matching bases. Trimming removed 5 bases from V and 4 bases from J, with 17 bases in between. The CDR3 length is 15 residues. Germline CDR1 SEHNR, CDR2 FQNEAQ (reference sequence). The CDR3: CASSPTAGNGYGYTF. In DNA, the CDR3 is TGTGCCAGCAGCCCGACCGCAGGGAACGGCTATGGCTACACCTTC. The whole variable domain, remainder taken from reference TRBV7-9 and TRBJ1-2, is DTGVSQNPRHKITKRGQNVTFRCDPISEHNRLYWYRQTLGQGPEFLTYFQNEAQLEKSRLLSDRFSAERPKGSFSTLEIQRTEQGDSAMYLCASSPTAGNGYGYTFGSGTRLTVV.

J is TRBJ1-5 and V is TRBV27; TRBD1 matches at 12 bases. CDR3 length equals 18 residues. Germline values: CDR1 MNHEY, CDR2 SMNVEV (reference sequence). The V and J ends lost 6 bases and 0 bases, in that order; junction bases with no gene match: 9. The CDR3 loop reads CASRPGQGADYSNQPQHF. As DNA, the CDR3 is TGTGCCAGCAGGCCGGGACAGGGGGCAGATTATAGCAATCAGCCCCAGCATTTT.

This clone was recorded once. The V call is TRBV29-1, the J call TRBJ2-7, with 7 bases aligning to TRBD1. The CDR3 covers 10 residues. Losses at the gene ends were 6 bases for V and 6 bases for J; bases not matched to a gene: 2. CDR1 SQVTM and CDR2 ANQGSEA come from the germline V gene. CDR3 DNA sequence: TGCAGCGTCAGGGACAGCGAGCAGTACTTC. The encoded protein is CSVRDSEQYF.

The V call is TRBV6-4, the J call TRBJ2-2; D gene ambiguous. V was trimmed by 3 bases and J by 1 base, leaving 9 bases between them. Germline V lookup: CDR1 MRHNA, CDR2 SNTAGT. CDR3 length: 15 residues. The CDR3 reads CASSEVAENTGELFF. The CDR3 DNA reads TGTGCCAGCAGTGAAGTAGCAGAGAACACCGGGGAGCTGTTTTTT.

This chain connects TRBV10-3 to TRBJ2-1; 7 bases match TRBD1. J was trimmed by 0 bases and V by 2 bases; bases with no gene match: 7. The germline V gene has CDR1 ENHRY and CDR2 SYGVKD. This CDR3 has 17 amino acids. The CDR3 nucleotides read TGTGCCATCAGTGAGCAATTCGGGACAGCCTCCTACAATGAGCAGTTCTTC. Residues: CAISEQFGTASYNEQFF.

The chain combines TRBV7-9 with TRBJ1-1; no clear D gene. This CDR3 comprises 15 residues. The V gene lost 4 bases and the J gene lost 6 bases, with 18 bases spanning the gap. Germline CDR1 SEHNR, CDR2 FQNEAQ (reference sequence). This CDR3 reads CASSSRRGVASEAFF. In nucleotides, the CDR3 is TGTGCCAGCAGCTCCCGGCGGGGTGTCGCTTCTGAAGCTTTCTTT.

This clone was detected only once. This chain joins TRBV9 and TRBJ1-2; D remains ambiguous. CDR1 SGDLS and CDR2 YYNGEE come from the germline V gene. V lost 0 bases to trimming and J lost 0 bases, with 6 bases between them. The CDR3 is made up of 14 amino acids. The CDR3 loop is CASSVVPTNYGYTF. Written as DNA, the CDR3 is TGTGCCAGCAGCGTAGTCCCCACTAACTATGGCTACACCTTC. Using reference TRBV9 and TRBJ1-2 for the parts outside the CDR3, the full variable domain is DSGVTQTPKHLITATGQRVTLRCSPRSGDLSVYWYQQSLDQGLQFLIQYYNGEERAKGNILERFSAQQFPDLHSELNLSSLELGDSALYFCASSVVPTNYGYTFGSGTRLTVV.

The CDR3 here is CATSSFSAQGDTQYF. Written as DNA, the CDR3 is TGTGCCACCAGCAGTTTTTCGGCGCAGGGAGATACGCAGTATTTT. The chain links TRBV15 to TRBJ2-3; a weak D match, TRBD1 (5 bases). Trimming removed 3 bases at V and 5 bases at J, with 15 bases between. Germline loops: CDR1 LNHNV, CDR2 YYDKDF (reference sequence). This CDR3 spans 15 amino acids.